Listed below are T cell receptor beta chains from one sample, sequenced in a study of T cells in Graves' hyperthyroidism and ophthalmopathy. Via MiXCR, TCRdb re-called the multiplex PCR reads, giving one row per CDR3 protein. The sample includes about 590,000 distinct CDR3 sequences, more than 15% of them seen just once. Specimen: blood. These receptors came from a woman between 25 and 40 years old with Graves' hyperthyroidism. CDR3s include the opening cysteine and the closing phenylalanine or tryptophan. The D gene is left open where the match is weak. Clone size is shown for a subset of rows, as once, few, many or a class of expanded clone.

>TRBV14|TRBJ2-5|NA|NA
CASSQDRGWKETQYF
TGTGCCAGCAGCCAAGATCGGGGGTGGAAGGAGACCCAGTACTTC
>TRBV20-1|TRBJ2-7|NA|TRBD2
CSARAGLAVTSSYEQYF
TGCAGTGCTAGAGCGGGACTAGCGGTAACAAGCTCCTACGAGCAGTACTTC
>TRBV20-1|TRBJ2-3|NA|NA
CNTSSQTYTDTQYF
TGCAATACTAGTTCCCAGACGTACACAGATACGCAGTATTTT
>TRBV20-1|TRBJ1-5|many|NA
CSARVGSNQPQHF
TGCAGTGCTAGAGTGGGGAGCAATCAGCCCCAGCATTTT
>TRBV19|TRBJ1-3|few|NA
CASSSASGNTIYF
TGTGCCAGTAGCAGCGCCTCTGGAAACACCATATATTTT
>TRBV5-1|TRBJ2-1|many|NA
CASRQGTVNEQFF
TGCGCCAGCCGACAAGGGACGGTCAATGAGCAGTTCTTC
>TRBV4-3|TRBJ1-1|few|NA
CASSQDSRTEAFF
TGCGCCAGCAGCCAAGATTCGCGGACTGAAGCTTTCTTT
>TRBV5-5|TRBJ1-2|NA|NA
CASSLEGQRNYGYTF
TGTGCCAGCAGCTTGGAAGGACAGCGGAACTATGGCTACACCTTC
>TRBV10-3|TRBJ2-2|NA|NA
CAISELEDGELFF
TGTGCCATCAGTGAGTTAGAGGACGGGGAGCTGTTTTTT
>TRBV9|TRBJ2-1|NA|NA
CASSRLVYNEQFF
TGTGCCAGCAGCAGACTCGTGTACAATGAGCAGTTCTTC
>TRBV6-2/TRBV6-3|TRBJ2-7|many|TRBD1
CASSLDRGRHEQYF
TGTGCCAGCAGCCTGGACAGGGGGCGCCACGAGCAGTACTTC
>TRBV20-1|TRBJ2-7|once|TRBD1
CSANGDRSYEQYF
TGCAGTGCCAACGGGGACAGGTCCTACGAGCAGTACTTC
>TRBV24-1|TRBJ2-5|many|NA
CATSDLQLGGTQYF
TGTGCCACCAGTGATTTGCAGCTGGGGGGGACCCAGTACTTC
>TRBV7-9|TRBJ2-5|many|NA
CASTGPGETQYF
TGTGCCAGCACCGGGCCGGGGGAGACCCAGTACTTC
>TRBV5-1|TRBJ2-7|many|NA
CASSPEESPATYEQYF
TGCGCCAGCAGCCCGGAAGAGAGTCCGGCAACCTACGAGCAGTACTTC
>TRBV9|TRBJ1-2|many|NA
CASSVEGPSRDGYGYTF
TGTGCCAGCAGCGTAGAAGGACCCAGCAGGGACGGCTATGGCTACACCTTC
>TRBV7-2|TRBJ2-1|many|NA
CANSLGQEGYNEQFF
TGTGCCAACAGCTTAGGTCAGGAGGGGTACAATGAGCAGTTCTTC
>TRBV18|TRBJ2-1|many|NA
CASSPPGASYNEQFF
TGTGCCAGCTCACCACCGGGGGCTTCCTACAATGAGCAGTTCTTC
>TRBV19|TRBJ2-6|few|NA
CASSIRGSGANVLTF
TGTGCCAGTAGTATACGGGGCTCTGGGGCCAACGTCCTGACTTTC
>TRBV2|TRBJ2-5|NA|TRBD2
CASLPGTSGIGTQYF
TGTGCCAGCTTACCCGGGACTAGCGGGATTGGGACCCAGTACTTC
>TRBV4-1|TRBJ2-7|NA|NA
CASSQDPFGGGNYEQYF
TGCGCCAGCAGCCAAGACCCCTTTGGAGGAGGGAATTACGAGCAGTACTTC
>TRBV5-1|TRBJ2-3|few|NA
CASSLVTGSPDTQYF
TGCGCCAGCAGCTTGGTTACCGGGAGCCCAGATACGCAGTATTTT
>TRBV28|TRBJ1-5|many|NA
CASQKNQPQHF
TGTGCCAGCCAGAAAAATCAGCCCCAGCATTTT
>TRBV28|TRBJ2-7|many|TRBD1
CASSLGPGQGPPYEQYF
TGTGCCAGCAGTTTGGGCCCGGGACAGGGGCCTCCCTACGAGCAGTACTTC
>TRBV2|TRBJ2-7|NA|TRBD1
CASSNAGTGAYEQYF
TGTGCCAGCAGTAACGCCGGGACAGGAGCCTACGAGCAGTACTTC
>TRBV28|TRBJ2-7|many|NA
CASTPTFDTYEQYF
TGTGCCAGCACCCCGACTTTCGATACCTACGAGCAGTACTTC
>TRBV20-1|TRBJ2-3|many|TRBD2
CSATETSGPTDTQYF
TGCAGTGCGACCGAGACTAGCGGACCCACAGATACGCAGTATTTT
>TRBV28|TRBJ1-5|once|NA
CASSLTSQGAGQPQHF
TGTGCCAGCAGTTTAACCAGCCAGGGAGCGGGTCAGCCCCAGCATTTT
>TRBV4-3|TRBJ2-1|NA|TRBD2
CASSQEWLAGLYNEQFF
TGCGCCAGCAGCCAAGAATGGCTAGCGGGATTGTACAATGAGCAGTTCTTC
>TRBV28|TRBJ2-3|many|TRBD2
CATRTSGPLLDTQYF
TGTGCCACCAGGACTAGCGGGCCCCTACTAGATACGCAGTATTTT
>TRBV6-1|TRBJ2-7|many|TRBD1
CASSKDRVSVYEQYF
TGTGCCAGCAGCAAAGACAGGGTATCTGTATACGAGCAGTACTTC
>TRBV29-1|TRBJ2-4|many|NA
CSVLTPTKNIQYF
TGCAGCGTTCTGACCCCGACCAAAAACATTCAGTACTTC
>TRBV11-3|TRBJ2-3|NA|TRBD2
CASKQMGTSGYTQYF
TGTGCCAGCAAACAAATGGGGACTAGCGGTTATACGCAGTATTTT
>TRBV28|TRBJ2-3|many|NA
CASRREILGADTQYF
TGTGCCAGCAGGAGGGAAATTCTGGGGGCAGATACGCAGTATTTT
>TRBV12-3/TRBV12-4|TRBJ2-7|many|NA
CASSSPPGAEQYF
TGTGCCAGCAGTTCCCCCCCGGGGGCCGAGCAGTACTTC
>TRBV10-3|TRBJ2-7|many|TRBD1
CAIRGTGGYEQYF
TGTGCCATCAGAGGGACAGGGGGGTACGAGCAGTACTTC
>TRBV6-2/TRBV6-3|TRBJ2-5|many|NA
CASNTVDRAETQYF
TGTGCCAGCAATACAGTGGACAGAGCGGAGACCCAGTACTTC
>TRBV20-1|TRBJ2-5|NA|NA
CSARRQANPYF
TGCAGTGCTAGAAGACAGGCGAACCCGTACTTC
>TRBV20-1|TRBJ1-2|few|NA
CSARDRGSYGYTF
TGCAGTGCTAGAGATAGGGGGAGCTATGGCTACACCTTC
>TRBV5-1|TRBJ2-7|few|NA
CASRDSFFTYEQYF
TGCGCCAGCAGAGACAGTTTTTTTACCTACGAGCAGTACTTC
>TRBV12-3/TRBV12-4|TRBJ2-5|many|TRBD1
CASSLAGTDTYF
TGTGCCAGCAGTTTAGCCGGGACAGACACCTACTTC
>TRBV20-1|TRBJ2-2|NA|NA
CSAIWAGELFF
TGCAGTGCAATTTGGGCCGGGGAGCTGTTTTTT
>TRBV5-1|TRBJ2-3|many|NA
CASSGGDSTDTQYF
TGCGCCAGCAGCGGCGGGGACAGCACAGATACGCAGTATTTT
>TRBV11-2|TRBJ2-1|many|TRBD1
CASSLEATGGYNEQFF
TGTGCCAGCAGCTTAGAGGCGACAGGGGGTTACAATGAGCAGTTCTTC
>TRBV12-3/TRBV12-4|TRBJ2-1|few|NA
CASSFPDYYNEQFF
TGTGCCAGCAGTTTCCCTGACTATTACAATGAGCAGTTCTTC
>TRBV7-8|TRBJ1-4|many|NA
CASSSNPGTPEKLFF
TGTGCCAGCAGCTCAAACCCCGGGACGCCTGAAAAACTGTTTTTT
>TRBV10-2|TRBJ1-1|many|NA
CASRLENTEAFF
TGCGCCAGCAGATTAGAGAACACTGAAGCTTTCTTT
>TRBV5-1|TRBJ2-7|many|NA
CASSEPPTYEQYF
TGCGCCAGCAGCGAACCGCCTACCTACGAGCAGTACTTC
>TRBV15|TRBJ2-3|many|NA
CATSREGDLDTQYF
TGTGCCACCAGCAGAGAGGGGGATCTGGATACGCAGTATTTT
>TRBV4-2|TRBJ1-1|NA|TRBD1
CASSQDMRPGGNTEAFF
TGTGCCAGCAGCCAAGATATGCGTCCAGGGGGGAACACTGAAGCTTTCTTT
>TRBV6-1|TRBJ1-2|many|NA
CASRRASVYGYTF
TGTGCCAGCAGGAGGGCCTCGGTCTATGGCTACACCTTC
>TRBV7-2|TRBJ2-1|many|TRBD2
CASSLKGVAGGYNEQFF
TGTGCCAGCAGCTTAAAAGGGGTAGCGGGAGGATACAATGAGCAGTTCTTC
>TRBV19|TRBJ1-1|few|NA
CASSIERDNTEAFF
TGTGCCAGTAGTATAGAAAGGGACAACACTGAAGCTTTCTTT